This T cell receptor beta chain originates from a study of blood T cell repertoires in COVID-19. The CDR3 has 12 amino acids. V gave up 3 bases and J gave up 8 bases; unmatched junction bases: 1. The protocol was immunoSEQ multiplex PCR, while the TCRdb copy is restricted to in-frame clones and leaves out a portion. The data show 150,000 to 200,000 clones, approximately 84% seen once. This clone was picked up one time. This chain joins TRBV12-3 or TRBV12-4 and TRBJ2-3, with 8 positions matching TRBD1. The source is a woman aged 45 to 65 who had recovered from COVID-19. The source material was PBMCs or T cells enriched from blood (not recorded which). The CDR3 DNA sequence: TGTGCCAGCAGTTTTCAGGGGGCTACGCAGTATTTT. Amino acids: CASSFQGATQYF.